The 20 T cell receptor beta chains in this list originate from one sample, sequenced in a study of beta chain features in type 1 diabetes. All of the isolated RNA was reverse transcribed, so expressed TCRB transcripts were sequenced. Some clones are missing from TCRdb's copy, which holds only in-frame ones; the method was immunoSEQ multiplex PCR. This table has 600,000 to 650,000 clones, less than 20% appearing once. Input material: naive CD4+ T cells from blood. The receptors were sampled from a man younger than 35 in good health.

In this sample, this clone turned up a few times. The chain links TRBV2 to TRBJ1-5; 8 bases match TRBD1. CDR3 length equals 15 residues. The trim removed 8 bases at V and 6 bases at J, leaving 12 bases unmatched. Germline V gene data show CDR1 as SNHLY and CDR2 as FYNNEI. CDR3 coding DNA: TGTGCCAGCCAGGGGGCGATTGAAATAGGTCAGCCCCAGCATTTT. This sequence encodes CASQGAIEIGQPQHF.

J is TRBJ2-7 and V is TRBV7-2, with D perhaps being TRBD1 or TRBD2 (5 bases each). V dropped 2 bases and J dropped 1 base, with 12 bases sitting between them. The CDR3 length is 15 residues. Looked up from germline, CDR1 is SGHTA and CDR2 is FQGNSA. DNA for the CDR3: TGTGCCAGCAGCTTAAACGGGGCAAAGTCCTACGAGCAGTACTTC. This sequence encodes CASSLNGAKSYEQYF.

In its sample, this clone was seen a few times. This sequence joins TRBV18 and TRBJ1-1; 8 bases align to TRBD1. The CDR3 runs 14 residues. The junction had 3 bases not matched to a gene; V was cut back by 5 bases and J by 1 base. Germline CDR1 and CDR2: KGHSH and LQKENI. CDR3 in DNA: TGTGCCAGCTCAGCAGGGGGCTGGAACACTGAAGCTTTCTTT. Its translation is CASSAGGWNTEAFF.

The rearrangement joins TRBV7-3 to TRBJ2-2; the D gene is possibly TRBD2 (5 bases). Trimming cost V 1 base and J 3 bases, with 9 bases left between them. CDR3 size: 15 residues. CDR1 and CDR2 (germline): SGHTA, FQGTGA. The CDR3 nucleotides read TGTGCCAGCAGCTTAAGAGGGAGCGACACCGGGGAGCTGTTTTTT. Encoded protein: CASSLRGSDTGELFF.

This clone was detected a few times. This chain connects TRBV4-1 to TRBJ1-4; D is ambiguous. Trimming left V 3 bases short and J 4 bases short, with 9 bases between. Per the germline V gene, CDR1 is MGHRA and CDR2 is YSYEKL. This CDR3 has 14 residues. CDR3 coding DNA: TGCGCCAGCAGCCAGACATATGTTAATGAAAAACTGTTTTTT. Translation gives CASSQTYVNEKLFF.

The chain links TRBV5-1 to TRBJ2-5; 9 positions agree with TRBD2. Trimming cost V 2 bases and J 5 bases; bases outside gene matches: 7. This CDR3 spans 15 amino acids. CDR1 is SGHRS and CDR2 is YFSETQ in the germline V gene. CDR3 amino acids: CASSFPLAGQETQYF. CDR3 DNA: TGCGCCAGCAGCTTCCCGCTAGCGGGACAGGAGACCCAGTACTTC.

This rearrangement joins TRBV10-3 to TRBJ2-3, with 9 bases aligning to TRBD2. The junction had 5 bases not matched to a gene; V was cut back by 10 bases and J by 0 bases. CDR1 and CDR2 (germline): ENHRY, SYGVKD. This CDR3 comprises 14 residues. The CDR3 here is CATLAGESTDTQYF. DNA of the CDR3: TGTGCCACCTTAGCGGGGGAAAGCACAGATACGCAGTATTTT.

This clone was seen more than once but under ten times. This chain joins TRBV7-2 and TRBJ1-2; tentative D call: TRBD1 (5 bases). Germline values: CDR1 SGHTA, CDR2 FQGNSA. V was clipped by 6 bases and J by 4 bases, with 12 bases between them. The CDR3 runs 13 residues. The CDR3 here is CASSRDFTYGYTF. In DNA, the CDR3 is TGTGCCAGCAGTCGGGACTTTACCTATGGCTACACCTTC.

CDR3 sequence reads: CASSRKQATNEKLFF. In DNA, the CDR3 is TGTGCCAGCTCCCGGAAGCAGGCAACTAATGAAAAACTGTTTTTT. The chain combines TRBV18 with TRBJ1-4; D call uncertain. CDR1 is KGHSH and CDR2 is LQKENI in the germline V gene. Trimming took 6 bases from V and 0 from J, leaving 11 bases between them. This CDR3 has 15 residues. The full variable domain, in which reference TRBV18 and TRBJ1-4 provide the parts outside the CDR3, is NAGVMQNPRHLVRRRGQEARLRCSPMKGHSHVYWYRQLPEEGLKFMVYLQKENIIDESGMPKERFSAEFPKEGPSILRIQQVVRGDSAAYFCASSRKQATNEKLFFGSGTQLSVL.

This clone occurred a few times. The V call is TRBV10-3, the J call TRBJ1-1, with D perhaps TRBD1 (5 bases). V was cut by 10 bases and J by 0 bases, with 15 bases left in between. The CDR3 spans 14 residues. CDR1 is ENHRY and CDR2 is SYGVKD in the germline V gene. This chain's CDR3 is CATQAMGMNTEAFF. As DNA, the CDR3 is TGTGCCACACAGGCTATGGGTATGAACACTGAAGCTTTCTTT.

In its sample, this clone was seen a few times. The rearrangement uses TRBV19 and TRBJ2-7; TRBD1 or TRBD2 may be the D gene (6 bases each). The CDR3 runs 15 residues. Germline loops: CDR1 LNHDA, CDR2 SQIVND (reference sequence). Trimming stripped 3 bases from V and 3 bases from J, with 15 bases between. CDR3 amino acids: CASSITLGGSYEQYF. The DNA for the CDR3 is TGTGCCAGTAGTATCACCCTCGGGGGCAGCTACGAGCAGTACTTC.

This clone was detected only a few times. V gene TRBV19 combines with J gene TRBJ2-1, with TRBD2 identical over 15 bases. The CDR3 consists of 18 residues. Germline lookup yields CDR1 LNHDA and CDR2 SQIVND (reference sequence). The junction had 8 bases not matched to a gene; V was cut back by 7 bases and J by 1 base. The CDR3 here is CASNTGLAGGQSYNEQFF. CDR3 coding DNA: TGTGCCAGTAACACAGGACTAGCGGGAGGGCAGTCCTACAATGAGCAGTTCTTC.

The rearrangement links TRBV2 to TRBJ2-1; 9 bases agree with TRBD2. Trimming removed 2 bases from V and 7 bases from J; junction bases left unmatched: 6. CDR3 length equals 15 residues. Germline CDR1 SNHLY, CDR2 FYNNEI. CDR3 sequence (DNA): TGTGCCAGCAGTGAATGGCTAGCGGGAACGAATGAGCAGTTCTTC. This codes for CASSEWLAGTNEQFF.

The rearrangement links TRBV11-2 to TRBJ2-7; D remains unclear. This CDR3 region has 13 residues. Deletions cut 6 bases from V and 1 base from J, with 10 bases between. Germline CDR1 reads SGHAT; CDR2 reads FQNNGV. Written as DNA, the CDR3 is TGTGCCAGCAGAAACGCTGGGTCCTACGAGCAGTACTTC. This encodes CASRNAGSYEQYF.

The rearrangement joins TRBV5-4 to TRBJ1-2, with 7 bases aligning to TRBD1. The length of the CDR3 is 14 residues. The germline V gene encodes CDR1 SGHNT and CDR2 YYREEE (reference sequence). V shed 4 bases, J shed 3 bases, and the junction held 6 bases outside the gene matches. The CDR3 nucleotides are TGTGCCAGCAGCATGGACAGGATCGACTATGGCTACACCTTC. Its protein is CASSMDRIDYGYTF.

This chain connects TRBV19 to TRBJ1-1; perhaps TRBD1 as D (6 bases). The germline CDR1 and CDR2 sequences are LNHDA and SQIVND (reference sequence). The CDR3 contains 12 residues. Trimming removed 8 bases from V and 2 bases from J, with 9 bases in between. CDR3: CASGQRNTEAFF. The CDR3 coding sequence is TGTGCCAGTGGACAGAGAAACACTGAAGCTTTCTTT. Filled out from reference TRBV19 and TRBJ1-1, the complete variable domain reads DGGITQSPKYLFRKEGQNVTLSCEQNLNHDAMYWYRQDPGQGLRLIYYSQIVNDFQKGDIAEGYSVSREKKESFPLTVTSAQKNPTAFYLCASGQRNTEAFFGQGTRLTVV.

This clone was detected only a few times. The rearrangement joins TRBV7-2 to TRBJ2-1; 9 nucleotides line up with TRBD2. V lost 4 bases to trimming and J lost 0 bases; unmatched junction nucleotides: 7. The CDR3 runs to 17 residues. Germline assignment: CDR1 SGHTA and CDR2 FQGNSA. CDR3 nucleotide sequence: TGTGCCAGCAGCTCGCGCGGTAGCGGGAGCTCCTACAATGAGCAGTTCTTC. Its translation: CASSSRGSGSSYNEQFF.

The chain employs TRBV28 and TRBJ1-1, with D uncertain. The CDR3 totals 11 residues. Per germline, CDR1 MDHEN and CDR2 SYDVKM. The ends were cut back, 8 bases at V and 5 bases at J, with 9 bases in the middle. The CDR3 region is CASVSWTEAFF. DNA for the CDR3: TGTGCCAGCGTTAGTTGGACTGAAGCTTTCTTT.

This sequence joins TRBV6-6 and TRBJ1-2; 10 positions match TRBD1. The CDR3 consists of 15 residues. Looked up from germline, CDR1 is MNHNY and CDR2 is SVGAGI (reference sequence). V lost 2 bases and J lost 5; bases outside the gene matches: 5. DNA of the CDR3: TGTGCCAGCAGTTACACCCGGGACAGGGGTTATGGCTACACCTTC. It translates to CASSYTRDRGYGYTF.

The table lists this clone with a few counts. The chain has TRBV6-6 and TRBJ2-5; D call uncertain. V shed 6 bases and J shed 3 bases, with 5 bases lying between them. The CDR3 totals 11 residues. In germline, CDR1 is MNHNY, CDR2 SVGAGI (reference sequence). CDR3 region: CASRREETQYF. The DNA for the CDR3 is TGTGCCAGCAGACGGGAAGAGACCCAGTACTTC.